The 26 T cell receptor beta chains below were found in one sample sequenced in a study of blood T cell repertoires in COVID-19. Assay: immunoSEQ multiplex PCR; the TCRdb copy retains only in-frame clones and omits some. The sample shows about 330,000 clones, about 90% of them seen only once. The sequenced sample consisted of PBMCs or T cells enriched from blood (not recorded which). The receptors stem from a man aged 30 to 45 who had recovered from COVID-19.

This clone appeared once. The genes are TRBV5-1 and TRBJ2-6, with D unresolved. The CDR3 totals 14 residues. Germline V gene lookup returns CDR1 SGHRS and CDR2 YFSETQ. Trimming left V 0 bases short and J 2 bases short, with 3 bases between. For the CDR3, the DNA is TGCGCCAGCAGCTTGGTAGCTGGGGCCAACGTCCTGACTTTC. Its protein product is CASSLVAGANVLTF. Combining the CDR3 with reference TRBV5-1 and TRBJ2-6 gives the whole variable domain KAGVTQTPRYLIKTRGQQVTLSCSPISGHRSVSWYQQTPGQGLQFLFEYFSETQRNKGNFPGRFSGRQFSNSRSEMNVSTLELGDSALYLCASSLVAGANVLTFGAGSRLTVL.

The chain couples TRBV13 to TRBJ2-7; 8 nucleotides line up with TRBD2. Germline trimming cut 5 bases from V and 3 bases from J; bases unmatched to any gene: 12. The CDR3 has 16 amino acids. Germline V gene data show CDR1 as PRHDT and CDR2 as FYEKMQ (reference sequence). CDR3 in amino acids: CASSGASGGLLYEQYF. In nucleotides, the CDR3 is TGTGCCAGCAGCGGGGCGAGCGGGGGCCTACTCTACGAGCAGTACTTC.

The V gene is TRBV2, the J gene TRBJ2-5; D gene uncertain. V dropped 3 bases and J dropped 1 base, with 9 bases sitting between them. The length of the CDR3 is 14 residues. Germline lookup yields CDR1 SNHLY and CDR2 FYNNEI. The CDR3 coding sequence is TGTGCCAGCAGTGACGTGGCCATCCAAGAGACCCAGTACTTC. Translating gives CASSDVAIQETQYF.

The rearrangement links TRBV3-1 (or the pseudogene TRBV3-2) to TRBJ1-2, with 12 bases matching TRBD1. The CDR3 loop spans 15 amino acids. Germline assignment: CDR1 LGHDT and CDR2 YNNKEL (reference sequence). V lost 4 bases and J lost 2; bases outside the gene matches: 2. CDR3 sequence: CASSRGTGGNYGYTF. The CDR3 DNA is TGTGCCAGCAGCCGGGGGACAGGGGGCAACTATGGCTACACCTTC.

The CDR3 DNA is TGCGCCAGCAGTCTAAAATCTTGGCCAGTTGTTACCTACAATGAGCAGTTCTTC. Translated, it gives CASSLKSWPVVTYNEQFF. This rearrangement joins TRBV23-1 to TRBJ2-1; D is uncertain. TRBV23-1 is known as an ORF, though its function is uncertain. The CDR3 runs to 18 residues. Trimming took off 4 bases at V and 2 bases at J, with 21 bases between the two ends.

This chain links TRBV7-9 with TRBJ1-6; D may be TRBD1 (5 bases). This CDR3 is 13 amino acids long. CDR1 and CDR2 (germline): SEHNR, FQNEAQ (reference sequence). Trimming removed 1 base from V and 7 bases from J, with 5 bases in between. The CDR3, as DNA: TGTGCCAGCAGCTTAGAGGGGAATTCACCCCTCCACTTT. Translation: CASSLEGNSPLHF.

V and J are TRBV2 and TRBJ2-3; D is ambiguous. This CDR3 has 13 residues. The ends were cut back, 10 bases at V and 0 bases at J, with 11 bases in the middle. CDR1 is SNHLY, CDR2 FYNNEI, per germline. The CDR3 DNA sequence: TGTGCCACCGCCGCGTTTAGCACAGATACGCAGTATTTT. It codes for CATAAFSTDTQYF. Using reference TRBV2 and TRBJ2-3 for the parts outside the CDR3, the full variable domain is EPEVTQTPSHQVTQMGQEVILRCVPISNHLYFYWYRQILGQKVEFLVSFYNNEISEKSEIFDDQFSVERPDGSNFTLKIRSTKLEDSAMYFCATAAFSTDTQYFGPGTRLTVL.

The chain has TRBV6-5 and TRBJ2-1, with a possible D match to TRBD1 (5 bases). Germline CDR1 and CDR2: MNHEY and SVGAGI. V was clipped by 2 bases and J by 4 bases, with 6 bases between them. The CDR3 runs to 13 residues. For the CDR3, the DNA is TGTGCCAGCAGTTACAGACAGTACAATGAGCAGTTCTTC. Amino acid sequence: CASSYRQYNEQFF.

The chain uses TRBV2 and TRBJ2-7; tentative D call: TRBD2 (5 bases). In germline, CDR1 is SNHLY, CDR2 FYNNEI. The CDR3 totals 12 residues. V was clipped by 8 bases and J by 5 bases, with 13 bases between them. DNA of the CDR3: TGTGCCAGCCAGGAGGCTTTCGACGAGCAGTACTTC. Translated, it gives CASQEAFDEQYF.

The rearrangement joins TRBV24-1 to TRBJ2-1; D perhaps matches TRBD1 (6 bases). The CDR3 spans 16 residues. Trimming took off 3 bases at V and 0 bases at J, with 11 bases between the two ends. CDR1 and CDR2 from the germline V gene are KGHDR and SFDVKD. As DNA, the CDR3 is TGTGCCACCAGTGATCACAGGGTCAGCTCCTACAATGAGCAGTTCTTC. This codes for CATSDHRVSSYNEQFF.

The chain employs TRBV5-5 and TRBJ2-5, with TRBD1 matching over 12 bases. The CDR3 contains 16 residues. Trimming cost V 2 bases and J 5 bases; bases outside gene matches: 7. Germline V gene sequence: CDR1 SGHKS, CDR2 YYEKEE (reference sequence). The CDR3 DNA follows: TGTGCCAGCAGCTTATCGGGACAGGGGGCTGGGGAGACCCAGTACTTC. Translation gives CASSLSGQGAGETQYF.

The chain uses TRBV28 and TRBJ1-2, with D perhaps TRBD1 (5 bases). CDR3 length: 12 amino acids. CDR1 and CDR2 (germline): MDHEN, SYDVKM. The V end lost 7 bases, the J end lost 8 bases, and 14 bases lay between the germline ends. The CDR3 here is CASTRWGEGYTF. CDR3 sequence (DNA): TGTGCCAGCACCAGATGGGGGGAAGGCTACACCTTC.

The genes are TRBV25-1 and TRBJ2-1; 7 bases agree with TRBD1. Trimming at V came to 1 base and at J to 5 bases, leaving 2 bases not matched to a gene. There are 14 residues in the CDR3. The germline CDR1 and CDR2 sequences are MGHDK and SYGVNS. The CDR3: CASSEWGQNNEQFF. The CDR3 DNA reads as TGTGCCAGCAGTGAATGGGGACAGAACAATGAGCAGTTCTTC.

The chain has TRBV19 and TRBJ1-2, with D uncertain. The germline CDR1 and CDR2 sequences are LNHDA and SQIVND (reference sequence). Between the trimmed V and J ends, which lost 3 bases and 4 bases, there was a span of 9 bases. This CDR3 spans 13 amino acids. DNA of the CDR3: TGTGCCAGTAGTATCGGCGGAATCTATGGCTACACCTTC. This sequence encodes CASSIGGIYGYTF.

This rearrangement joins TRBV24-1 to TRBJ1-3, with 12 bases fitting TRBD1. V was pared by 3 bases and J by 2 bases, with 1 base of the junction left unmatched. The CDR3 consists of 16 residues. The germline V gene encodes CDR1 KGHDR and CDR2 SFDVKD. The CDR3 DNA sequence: TGTGCCACCAGTGATGGGACAGGGGGCACTGGAAACACCATATATTTT. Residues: CATSDGTGGTGNTIYF.

CDR3 in amino acids: CASSDGGQGIGQPQHF. The CDR3 nucleotides are TGTGCCAGCAGTGACGGCGGACAGGGGATCGGGCAGCCCCAGCATTTT. This chain links TRBV25-1 with TRBJ1-5; 9 nucleotides align to TRBD1. J gave up 7 bases and V 3 bases, and 10 bases lay outside the gene matches. The CDR3 runs 16 residues. Per germline, CDR1 MGHDK and CDR2 SYGVNS.

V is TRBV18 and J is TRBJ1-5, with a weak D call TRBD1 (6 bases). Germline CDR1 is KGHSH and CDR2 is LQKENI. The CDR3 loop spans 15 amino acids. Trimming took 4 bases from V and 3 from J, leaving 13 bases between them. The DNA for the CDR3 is TGTGCCAGCTCACTTCTACAGGGACACAATCAGCCCCAGCATTTT. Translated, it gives CASSLLQGHNQPQHF.

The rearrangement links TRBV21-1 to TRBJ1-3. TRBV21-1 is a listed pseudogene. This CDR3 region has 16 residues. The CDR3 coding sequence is TGTGCCAGCAGCAAACTGCGGAAGGACTCTGGAAACACCATATATTTT. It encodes CASSKLRKDSGNTIYF.

CDR3 sequence: CAGAGSKETQYF. CDR3 coding DNA: TGTGCGGGGGCAGGGTCCAAAGAGACCCAGTACTTC. The chain is built from TRBV30 and TRBJ2-5; weak D call: TRBD1 (6 bases). The CDR3 length is 12 residues. CDR1 is GTSNPN, CDR2 SVGIG, per germline (reference sequence).

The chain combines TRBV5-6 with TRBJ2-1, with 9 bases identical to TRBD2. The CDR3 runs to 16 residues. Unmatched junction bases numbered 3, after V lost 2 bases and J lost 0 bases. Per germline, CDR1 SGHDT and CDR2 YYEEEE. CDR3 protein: CASSFGLAYSYNEQFF. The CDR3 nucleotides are TGTGCCAGCAGCTTCGGACTAGCGTACTCCTACAATGAGCAGTTCTTC.

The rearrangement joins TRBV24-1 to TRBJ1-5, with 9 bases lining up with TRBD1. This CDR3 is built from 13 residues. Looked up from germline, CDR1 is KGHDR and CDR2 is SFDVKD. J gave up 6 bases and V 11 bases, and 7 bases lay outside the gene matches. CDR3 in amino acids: CAIGTGTSQPQHF. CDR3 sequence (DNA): TGTGCCATAGGGACAGGGACCAGTCAGCCCCAGCATTTT.

The DNA for the CDR3 is TGTGCCAGCAGTTATGGAGAGGGGCAGTTCTTC. Its protein is CASSYGEGQFF. The chain uses TRBV6-5 and TRBJ2-1; D is possibly TRBD2 (5 bases). Germline V gives CDR1 MNHEY, CDR2 SVGAGI. V lost 3 bases, J lost 12 bases, and 9 bases lay in between. The CDR3 sequence is 11 residues long.

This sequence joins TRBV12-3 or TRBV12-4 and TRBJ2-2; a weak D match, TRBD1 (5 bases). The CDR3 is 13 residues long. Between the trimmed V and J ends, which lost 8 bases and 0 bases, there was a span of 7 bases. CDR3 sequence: CASGAPNTGELFF. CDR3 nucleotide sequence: TGTGCCAGCGGGGCCCCGAACACCGGGGAGCTGTTTTTT.

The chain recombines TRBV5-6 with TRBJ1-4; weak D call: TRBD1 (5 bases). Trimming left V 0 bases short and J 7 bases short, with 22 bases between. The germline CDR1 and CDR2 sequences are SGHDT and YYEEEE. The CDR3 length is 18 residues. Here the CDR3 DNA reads TGTGCCAGCAGCTTGGGCTGGGCAGGGAACCCCGCGAGTGAAAAACTGTTTTTT. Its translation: CASSLGWAGNPASEKLFF.

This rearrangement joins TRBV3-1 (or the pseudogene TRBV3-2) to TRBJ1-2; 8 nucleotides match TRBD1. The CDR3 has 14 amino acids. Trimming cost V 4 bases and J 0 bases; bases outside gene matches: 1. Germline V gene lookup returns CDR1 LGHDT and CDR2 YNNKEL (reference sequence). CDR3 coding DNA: TGTGCCAGCAGCCGACAGGGGACTAACTATGGCTACACCTTC. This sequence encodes CASSRQGTNYGYTF.

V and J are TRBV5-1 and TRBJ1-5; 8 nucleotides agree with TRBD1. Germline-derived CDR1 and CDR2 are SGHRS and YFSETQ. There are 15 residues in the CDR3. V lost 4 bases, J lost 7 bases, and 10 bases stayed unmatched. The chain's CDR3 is CASSDDRGDGQPQHF. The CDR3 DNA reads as TGCGCCAGCAGCGACGACAGGGGTGACGGACAGCCCCAGCATTTT.